This paragraph reports one T cell receptor (beta chain). The sample originates from a study of shared clonotypes between healthy human individuals. TCRdb's copy holds only in-frame clones and misses some; the assay was immunoSEQ multiplex PCR. Here the sample spans about 340,000 clones, less than 85% being singletons. Deletions cut 7 bases from V and 6 bases from J, with 21 bases between. Germline V gene data show CDR1 as MDHEN and CDR2 as SYDVKM. The CDR3 spans 15 residues. The V and J genes are TRBV28 and TRBJ1-2; D is possibly TRBD1 (6 bases). The sequenced sample was memory CD4+ T cells sorted from blood. Subset of the sample: CD45RA-negative fraction. This clonotype was sampled from a man younger than 45 in good health. In DNA, the CDR3 is TGTGCCAGCATCGAGGCGGGGGCGCTCCCCAATGGCTACACCTTC. It is translated as CASIEAGALPNGYTF.